One sample yielded the 12 T cell receptor beta chains listed below, sequenced in a study of technical replicates of blood from a handful of donors. Clones were read by immunoSEQ multiplex PCR, and TCRdb kept only the in-frame ones, dropping some. The table records 65,000 to 90,000 clones, over 95% of them present only once. Sequenced sample: T cells isolated from PBMCs. The receptors here all came from a human donor in good health.

The rearrangement joins TRBV19 to TRBJ1-2; 7 bases align to TRBD1. CDR1 is LNHDA and CDR2 is SQIVND in the germline V gene (reference sequence). The CDR3 loop spans 13 amino acids. Germline trimming cut 1 base from V and 8 bases from J; bases unmatched to any gene: 4. The CDR3: CASSIVTGDGYTF. The CDR3 DNA is TGTGCCAGTAGTATAGTAACAGGGGACGGCTACACCTTC.

The chain combines TRBV10-3 with TRBJ2-1; a possible D gene is TRBD2 (6 bases). The CDR3 has 15 residues. Germline V gives CDR1 ENHRY, CDR2 SYGVKD. V lost 3 bases and J 8 bases, leaving 17 bases between the germline ends. CDR3 nucleotide sequence: TGTGCCATCAGTGAAGGGGTTTGGGGAGGCTATGAGCAGTTCTTC. It yields the protein CAISEGVWGGYEQFF.

The V gene is TRBV9, the J gene TRBJ2-2; the match to TRBD2 covers 7 bases. The CDR3 extends over 14 amino acids. V was pared by 0 bases and J by 7 bases, with 3 bases of the junction left unmatched. The germline CDR1 and CDR2 sequences are SGDLS and YYNGEE. The CDR3 DNA reads TGTGCCAGCAGCGTAGTGGGAGGGGTCGGGGAGCTGTTTTTT. Its translation: CASSVVGGVGELFF. Looking up the rest from reference TRBV9 and TRBJ2-2 gives the full variable domain: DSGVTQTPKHLITATGQRVTLRCSPRSGDLSVYWYQQSLDQGLQFLIQYYNGEERAKGNILERFSAQQFPDLHSELNLSSLELGDSALYFCASSVVGGVGELFFGEGSRLTVL.

This clone was detected once. V and J are TRBV10-3 and TRBJ1-4; tentative D call: TRBD1 (5 bases). This CDR3 comprises 15 residues. Looked up from germline, CDR1 is ENHRY and CDR2 is SYGVKD. The germline V and J ends were trimmed by 0 bases and 3 bases, with 8 bases remaining between them. The CDR3 bases are TGTGCCATCAGTGAGTCTGGAGGGGCTAATGAAAAACTGTTTTTT. The encoded protein is CAISESGGANEKLFF.

This sequence joins TRBV27 and TRBJ1-1; 9 bases line up with TRBD1. The CDR3 length is 16 residues. The V gene's germline CDR1 is MNHEY and CDR2 SMNVEV (reference sequence). V gave up 6 bases and J gave up 1 base; unmatched junction bases: 9. The CDR3: CASRPGTGLWNTEAFF. CDR3 sequence (DNA): TGTGCCAGCAGACCTGGGACAGGGCTCTGGAACACTGAAGCTTTCTTT.

The table lists this clone with a count of one. This chain uses TRBV7-6 with TRBJ2-1; 12 bases agree with TRBD1. This CDR3 has 15 amino acids. Germline-derived CDR1 and CDR2 are SGHVS and FNYEAQ. The V segment lost 4 bases and the J segment 6 bases; nucleotides outside the gene matches: 4. In nucleotides, the CDR3 is TGTGCCAGCAGCTGGGGACAGGGGGCCGGCAATGAGCAGTTCTTC. It is translated as CASSWGQGAGNEQFF. Variable domain in full (rest from reference TRBV7-6 and TRBJ2-1): GAGVSQSPRYKVTKRGQDVALRCDPISGHVSLYWYRQALGQGPEFLTYFNYEAQQDKSGLPNDRFSAERPEGSISTLTIQRTEQRDSAMYRCASSWGQGAGNEQFFGPGTRLTVL.

The rearrangement joins TRBV6-5 to TRBJ2-3; D ambiguous. V gave up 6 bases and J gave up 0 bases, with 7 bases separating them. The CDR3 totals 13 residues. Germline-derived CDR1 and CDR2 are MNHEY and SVGAGI. CDR3 region: CASRLSSTDTQYF. The CDR3 DNA reads as TGTGCCAGCAGGTTGAGTAGCACAGATACGCAGTATTTT.

This chain connects TRBV11-2 to TRBJ1-3; 9 bases match TRBD1. CDR3 length: 16 residues. Germline CDR1 SGHAT, CDR2 FQNNGV. The trim removed 4 bases at V and 0 bases at J, leaving 4 bases unmatched. Here the CDR3 reads CASSSGQGSSGNTIYF. The CDR3 bases are TGTGCCAGCAGCTCTGGACAGGGGTCCTCTGGAAACACCATATATTTT.

The J gene is TRBJ2-7, the V gene TRBV2; 7 bases line up with TRBD2. V lost 6 bases, J lost 0 bases, and 8 bases stayed unmatched. Germline CDR1 is SNHLY and CDR2 is FYNNEI. The CDR3 has 15 residues. This chain's CDR3 is CASRGVRGSSYEQYF. CDR3 sequence (DNA): TGTGCCAGCAGAGGGGTTCGCGGGAGCTCCTACGAGCAGTACTTC.

J is TRBJ1-3 and V is TRBV2, with unresolved D. From germline, CDR1 is SNHLY and CDR2 FYNNEI. The CDR3 runs 16 residues. Trimming left V 2 bases short and J 0 bases short, with 11 bases between. CDR3 residues: CASSERRSFSGNTIYF. The CDR3 DNA sequence: TGTGCCAGCAGTGAAAGGAGGTCCTTCTCTGGAAACACCATATATTTT.

This rearrangement joins TRBV28 to TRBJ2-4; 14 bases align to TRBD2. The CDR3 has 16 amino acids. J lost 7 bases, V lost 4 bases, and 6 bases had no gene match. CDR1 and CDR2 (germline): MDHEN, SYDVKM. CDR3 sequence (DNA): TGTGCCAGCAGTTCGACGACTAGCGGGAGGGGGAACATTCAGTACTTC. It translates to CASSSTTSGRGNIQYF.

The chain carries TRBV6-1 and TRBJ1-1, with unresolved D. From germline, CDR1 is MNHNS and CDR2 SASEGT. Trimming cost V 8 bases and J 1 base, with 11 bases left between them. The CDR3 consists of 13 residues. CDR3 sequence: CASLVSPNTEAFF. CDR3 nucleotides: TGTGCCAGCCTAGTCTCACCGAACACTGAAGCTTTCTTT.